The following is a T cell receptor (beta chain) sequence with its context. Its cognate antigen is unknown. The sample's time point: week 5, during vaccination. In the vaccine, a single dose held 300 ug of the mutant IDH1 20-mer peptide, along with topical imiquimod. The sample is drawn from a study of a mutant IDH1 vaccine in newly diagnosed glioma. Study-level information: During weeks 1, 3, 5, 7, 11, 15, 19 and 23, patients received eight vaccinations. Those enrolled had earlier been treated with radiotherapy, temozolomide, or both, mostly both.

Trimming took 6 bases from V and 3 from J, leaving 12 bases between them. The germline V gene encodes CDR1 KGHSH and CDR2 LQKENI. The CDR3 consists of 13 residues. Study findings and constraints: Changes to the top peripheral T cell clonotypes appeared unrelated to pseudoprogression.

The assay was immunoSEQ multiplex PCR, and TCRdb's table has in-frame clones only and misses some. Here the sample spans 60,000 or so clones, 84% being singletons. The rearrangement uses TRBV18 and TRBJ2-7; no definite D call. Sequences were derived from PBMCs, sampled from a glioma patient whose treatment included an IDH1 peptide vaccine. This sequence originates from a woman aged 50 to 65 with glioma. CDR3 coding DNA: TGTGCCAGCTCGTCACAAGTCCACTACGAGCAGTACTTC. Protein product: CASSSQVHYEQYF.